This T cell receptor (beta chain) was captured by sequencing in a study of T cells in localized non-small cell lung cancer. Assay used: immunoSEQ multiplex PCR; TCRdb lists only in-frame clones, some missing. The profile shows about 64,000 clones, 81% of them singletons. The TCR originated in a man between 40 and 70 years old with stage II lung adenocarcinoma. The material sequenced was PBMCs, taken before any cancer treatment.

CDR3 region: CASSPRAYEQYF. CDR3 sequence (DNA): TGTGCCAGCAGCCCCCGAGCGTACGAGCAGTACTTC. This chain uses TRBV6-6 with TRBJ2-7; D unresolved. Between the trimmed V and J ends, which lost 6 bases and 4 bases, there was a span of 10 bases. Germline assignment: CDR1 MNHNY and CDR2 SVGAGI (reference sequence). CDR3 length equals 12 residues.